A single sample is the source of the 32 T cell receptor beta chains below, sequenced in a study of cytomegalovirus exposure and HLA in healthy donors. PCR amplification relied on 60 Vbeta primers (plus 13 Jbeta primers). The repertoire was sequenced with immunoSEQ multiplex PCR; TCRdb's copy has only in-frame clones and lacks some. The table has 100,000 to 150,000 clones, 65% to 85% seen once. The sequencing sample was made of PBMCs. The receptor source for this set is a man between 18 and 29 years old in good health and CMV-seropositive.

The J gene is TRBJ2-7, the V gene TRBV5-8; TRBD2 matches 8 bases. The V gene's germline CDR1 is SGHTS and CDR2 YDEGEE. V trimming: 0 bases; J trimming: 6 bases; junction bases outside the gene matches: 14. The CDR3 has 17 amino acids. This CDR3 reads CASSLVGLAGGAREQYF. In DNA, the CDR3 is TGTGCCAGCAGCTTGGTAGGCCTAGCGGGTGGGGCGCGCGAGCAGTACTTC.

The V and J genes are TRBV5-5 and TRBJ2-7; 7 positions match TRBD2. Germline V gene lookup returns CDR1 SGHKS and CDR2 YYEKEE (reference sequence). This CDR3 is 15 amino acids long. J lost 2 bases, V lost 0 bases, and 5 bases had no gene match. CDR3 loop: CASSLGAGETYEQYF. DNA for the CDR3: TGTGCCAGCAGCTTGGGGGCGGGGGAAACCTACGAGCAGTACTTC.

This clone was seen just once. The rearrangement links TRBV7-6 to TRBJ2-3; 10 positions agree with TRBD2. CDR3 length: 14 amino acids. CDR1 and CDR2 (germline): SGHVS, FNYEAQ. V was clipped by 5 bases and J by 6 bases; unmatched bases: 5. The CDR3 DNA sequence: TGTGCCAGCAGCCAAAGCGGGGGGGTGGATACGCAGTATTTT. This encodes CASSQSGGVDTQYF. The full variable domain, completed using reference TRBV7-6 and TRBJ2-3, is GAGVSQSPRYKVTKRGQDVALRCDPISGHVSLYWYRQALGQGPEFLTYFNYEAQQDKSGLPNDRFSAERPEGSISTLTIQRTEQRDSAMYRCASSQSGGVDTQYFGPGTRLTVL.

Here the CDR3 DNA reads TGTGCCAGCAGCTTATCGTTGGGGGGGGGCGGGGCGGGGCAGTACTTC. The encoded protein is CASSLSLGGGGAGQYF. The rearrangement uses TRBV11-2 and TRBJ2-7; D might be TRBD2 (7 bases). There are 16 residues in the CDR3. V lost 2 bases and J lost 9, with 23 bases in between. Germline CDR1 SGHAT, CDR2 FQNNGV.

The rearrangement links TRBV4-3 to TRBJ2-7, with D perhaps matching TRBD1 (6 bases). This CDR3 comprises 16 residues. V lost 0 bases and J 0 bases, leaving 12 bases between the germline ends. Germline V gene data show CDR1 as LGHNA and CDR2 as YSLEER. In DNA form, the CDR3 reads TGCGCCAGCAGCCAAGAAGAAGGGGACAACTCCTACGAGCAGTACTTC. Amino acid sequence: CASSQEEGDNSYEQYF.

The chain has TRBV5-1 and TRBJ2-6; the match to TRBD1 covers 8 bases. The CDR3 runs to 17 residues. V lost 5 bases and J lost 0; bases outside the gene matches: 7. Germline values: CDR1 SGHRS, CDR2 YFSETQ. The CDR3 loop is CASSIRTGNSGANVLTF. CDR3 DNA: TGCGCCAGCAGTATCAGGACAGGGAACTCTGGGGCCAACGTCCTGACTTTC.

This sequence joins TRBV6-4 and TRBJ2-7; 7 bases map to TRBD2. V lost 0 bases to trimming and J lost 4 bases; unmatched junction nucleotides: 12. The CDR3 length is 17 residues. The germline CDR1 and CDR2 sequences are MRHNA and SNTAGT. The CDR3 DNA follows: TGTGCCAGCAGTGACTCCCTTCCGGCGGGAGTAACGTACGAGCAGTACTTC. Protein: CASSDSLPAGVTYEQYF.

This chain connects TRBV2 to TRBJ2-6, with 8 bases fitting TRBD1. Unmatched junction bases numbered 12, after V lost 6 bases and J lost 2 bases. The CDR3 is 18 amino acids. The germline V gene has CDR1 SNHLY and CDR2 FYNNEI. The CDR3 loop is CASSATGTGNAGANVLTF. DNA for the CDR3: TGTGCCAGCAGCGCCACCGGGACAGGCAACGCTGGGGCCAACGTCCTGACTTTC.

V is TRBV30 and J is TRBJ2-2; TRBD2 might be the D (5 bases). V dropped 0 bases and J dropped 4 bases, with 15 bases sitting between them. In germline, CDR1 is GTSNPN, CDR2 SVGIG (reference sequence). The CDR3 length is 16 residues. The CDR3 protein is CAWSVRLAEFTGELFF. The CDR3 DNA is TGTGCCTGGAGTGTTAGGCTAGCAGAATTCACCGGGGAGCTGTTTTTT.

This clone showed up just a few times. The chain uses TRBV5-4 and TRBJ2-6; maybe TRBD1 (5 bases). Trimming cost V 4 bases and J 0 bases, with 20 bases left between them. Germline-derived CDR1 and CDR2 are SGHNT and YYREEE (reference sequence). The CDR3 is 19 amino acids. CDR3 sequence: CASSTISQGFSSGANVLTF. CDR3 sequence (DNA): TGTGCCAGCAGCACGATCTCCCAGGGTTTCTCCTCTGGGGCCAACGTCCTGACTTTC.

The chain recombines TRBV7-2 with TRBJ2-3; 14 bases are a match to TRBD2. Germline values: CDR1 SGHTA, CDR2 FQGNSA. The CDR3 runs to 21 residues. With 0 bases clipped from V and 4 bases from J, the junction kept 15 bases outside the gene matches. The CDR3 sequence: CASSLAVRLAGGRSGADTQYF. The CDR3 DNA is TGTGCCAGCAGCTTAGCTGTTCGACTAGCGGGAGGGCGGTCTGGAGCAGATACGCAGTATTTT.

V usage is TRBV14 and J usage is TRBJ1-2; 7 bases are a match to TRBD1. This CDR3 region has 14 residues. Germline V gene lookup returns CDR1 SGHDN and CDR2 FVKESK. J lost 8 bases, V lost 2 bases, and 8 bases had no gene match. CDR3 in amino acids: CASSQQTGYGGYTF. As DNA, the CDR3 is TGTGCCAGCAGCCAACAGACAGGGTATGGAGGCTACACCTTC.

The V call is TRBV5-8, the J call TRBJ2-2; 7 bases align to TRBD1. The CDR3 loop spans 16 amino acids. Germline V lookup: CDR1 SGHTS, CDR2 YDEGEE. Germline trimming cut 4 bases from V and 0 bases from J; bases unmatched to any gene: 6. As DNA, the CDR3 is TGTGCCAGCAGCAAGGGACAGCTAACGAACACCGGGGAGCTGTTTTTT. Translating it yields CASSKGQLTNTGELFF.

The chain has TRBV4-3 and TRBJ2-3, with TRBD2 matching 12 bases. The CDR3 runs 18 residues. Germline V gene lookup returns CDR1 LGHNA and CDR2 YSLEER. With V trimmed by 2 bases and J by 3 bases, 9 bases remained unmatched. The CDR3 reads CASSQRASGGAGTDTQYF. DNA of the CDR3: TGCGCCAGCAGCCAAAGGGCTAGCGGGGGGGCCGGTACAGATACGCAGTATTTT.

V usage is TRBV6-6 and J usage is TRBJ1-1; 9 bases match TRBD1. With V trimmed by 2 bases and J by 5 bases, 3 bases remained unmatched. CDR1 and CDR2 from the germline V gene are MNHNY and SVGAGI (reference sequence). The CDR3 totals 14 residues. This CDR3 reads CASSYGTGHTEAFF. Written as DNA, the CDR3 is TGTGCCAGCAGTTACGGGACAGGGCATACTGAAGCTTTCTTT.

The J gene is TRBJ2-5, the V gene TRBV6-1; D call uncertain. Per germline, CDR1 MNHNS and CDR2 SASEGT. Trimming took 8 bases from V and 5 from J, leaving 15 bases between them. CDR3 length equals 13 residues. In DNA form, the CDR3 reads TGTGCCAGCCGGGTTGTAGTTTCGGAGACCCAGTACTTC. Translated, it gives CASRVVVSETQYF.

The chain carries TRBV6-1 and TRBJ2-2, with 7 bases matching TRBD2. The CDR3 extends over 14 amino acids. V lost 8 bases, J lost 6 bases, and 9 bases stayed unmatched. Germline V gene data show CDR1 as MNHNS and CDR2 as SASEGT. The CDR3 loop is CASGLVRRAGELFF. CDR3 DNA sequence: TGTGCCAGCGGACTAGTAAGGAGGGCCGGGGAGCTGTTTTTT.

The chain is built from TRBV7-2 and TRBJ2-5, with 15 positions matching TRBD2. The CDR3 runs 18 residues. V shed 3 bases, J shed 5 bases, and the junction held 10 bases outside the gene matches. Germline V gives CDR1 SGHTA, CDR2 FQGNSA. This CDR3 reads CASSFGLAGGPSHETQYF. CDR3 DNA sequence: TGTGCCAGCAGCTTCGGACTAGCGGGAGGGCCGAGCCACGAGACCCAGTACTTC. The complete variable domain, with remaining parts taken from reference TRBV7-2 and TRBJ2-5, reads GAGVSQSPSNKVTEKGKDVELRCDPISGHTALYWYRQSLGQGLEFLIYFQGNSAPDKSGLPSDRFSAERTGGSVSTLTIQRTQQEDSAVYLCASSFGLAGGPSHETQYFGPGTRLLVL.

The rearrangement links TRBV6-5 to TRBJ2-1; TRBD2 aligns across 12 bases. This CDR3 is built from 15 residues. The ends lost 5 bases at V and 4 bases at J; junction bases unmatched: 3. The germline V gene encodes CDR1 MNHEY and CDR2 SVGAGI. The CDR3 loop reads CASSRLAGVYNEQFF. The CDR3, as DNA: TGTGCCAGCAGTAGACTAGCGGGAGTTTACAATGAGCAGTTCTTC.

V and J are TRBV4-3 and TRBJ2-1, with 7 bases matching TRBD1. The germline CDR1 and CDR2 sequences are LGHNA and YSLEER. The ends lost 1 base at V and 8 bases at J; junction bases unmatched: 11. This CDR3 region has 16 residues. The CDR3 DNA reads TGCGCCAGCAGCCAAGGTCGAGACAGGGAAGTTTATGAGCAGTTCTTC. The encoded protein is CASSQGRDREVYEQFF.

CDR3 in amino acids: CASSRGTGSSGNTIYF. DNA for the CDR3: TGTGCCAGCAGCCGCGGGACAGGGAGCTCTGGAAACACCATATATTTT. This chain links TRBV7-9 with TRBJ1-3; 9 bases are shared with TRBD1. CDR1 is SEHNR, CDR2 FQNEAQ, per germline (reference sequence). This CDR3 region has 16 residues. With V trimmed by 5 bases and J by 0 bases, 5 bases remained unmatched.

The sample holds a few counts of this clone. The V gene is TRBV29-1, the J gene TRBJ2-7; TRBD2 matches at 7 bases. The CDR3 is 12 residues long. Looked up from germline, CDR1 is SQVTM and CDR2 is ANQGSEA. With V trimmed by 4 bases and J by 5 bases, 5 bases remained unmatched. CDR3: CSVVTLANEQYF. CDR3 in DNA: TGCAGCGTTGTAACACTAGCGAACGAGCAGTACTTC.

Here the CDR3 reads CASSIEIWVRENYGYTF. DNA for the CDR3: TGTGCCAGTAGTATAGAGATCTGGGTGAGGGAAAACTATGGCTACACCTTC. The chain is built from TRBV19 and TRBJ1-2; D is ambiguous. This CDR3 spans 17 amino acids. CDR1 LNHDA and CDR2 SQIVND come from the germline V gene (reference sequence). V lost 0 bases to trimming and J lost 2 bases, with 16 bases between them.

This chain joins TRBV5-1 and TRBJ2-3; TRBD2 might be the D (6 bases). V gave up 4 bases and J gave up 6 bases, with 15 bases separating them. This CDR3 comprises 14 residues. Germline CDR1 is SGHRS and CDR2 is YFSETQ. The CDR3 nucleotides read TGCGCCAGCAGCCCCGGAGGGGCTCGGGATACGCAGTATTTT. Amino acids: CASSPGGARDTQYF.

The V gene is TRBV9, the J gene TRBJ2-5; 11 bases agree with TRBD2. The ends lost 3 bases at V and 5 bases at J; junction bases unmatched: 6. The length of the CDR3 is 15 residues. Germline-derived CDR1 and CDR2 are SGDLS and YYNGEE. The CDR3 DNA is TGTGCCAGCAGCGGTAGCGGGAGGGCCCAGGAGACCCAGTACTTC. This sequence encodes CASSGSGRAQETQYF.

The rearrangement links TRBV5-4 to TRBJ2-7; TRBD1 might be the D (5 bases). Germline values: CDR1 SGHNT, CDR2 YYREEE (reference sequence). This CDR3 has 13 residues. The ends were cut back, 4 bases at V and 4 bases at J, with 12 bases in the middle. CDR3 in amino acids: CASSHGHQYEQYF. As DNA, the CDR3 is TGTGCCAGCAGCCACGGACATCAGTACGAGCAGTACTTC.

The CDR3 DNA reads as TGTGCCTGGAGTGTACACCCGACAGGGGATAATGGCTACACCTTC. It translates to CAWSVHPTGDNGYTF. The chain carries TRBV30 and TRBJ1-2, with TRBD1 identical over 8 bases. The CDR3 extends over 15 amino acids. V shed 0 bases, J shed 6 bases, and the junction held 9 bases outside the gene matches. Germline CDR1 and CDR2: GTSNPN and SVGIG (reference sequence).

This clone has just a few counts. The J gene is TRBJ2-2, the V gene TRBV6-6, with D hard to call. The CDR3 covers 12 residues. V lost 8 bases to trimming and J lost 6 bases, with 10 bases between them. CDR1 and CDR2 (germline): MNHNY, SVGAGI (reference sequence). CDR3 in DNA: TGTGCCAGCGCGGATTTATCCGGGGAGCTGTTTTTT. Its protein is CASADLSGELFF.

This chain joins TRBV7-6 and TRBJ1-2; 10 bases match TRBD1. Losses at the gene ends were 5 bases for V and 3 bases for J; bases not matched to a gene: 6. The CDR3 covers 15 residues. Germline assignment: CDR1 SGHVS and CDR2 FNYEAQ. The CDR3 is CASSPGQGGDYGYTF. CDR3 in DNA: TGTGCCAGCAGCCCCGGACAGGGGGGTGACTATGGCTACACCTTC.

The rearrangement uses TRBV5-1 and TRBJ1-4; TRBD1 is a possible D gene (5 bases). The CDR3 extends over 16 amino acids. Looked up from germline, CDR1 is SGHRS and CDR2 is YFSETQ. The germline V and J ends were trimmed by 4 bases and 8 bases, with 21 bases remaining between them. CDR3 sequence reads: CASSPSWGGVGEKLFF. The CDR3 DNA reads as TGCGCCAGCAGCCCATCCTGGGGGGGTGTCGGAGAAAAACTGTTTTTT. Variable domain in full (rest from reference TRBV5-1 and TRBJ1-4): KAGVTQTPRYLIKTRGQQVTLSCSPISGHRSVSWYQQTPGQGLQFLFEYFSETQRNKGNFPGRFSGRQFSNSRSEMNVSTLELGDSALYLCASSPSWGGVGEKLFFGSGTQLSVL.

This sequence joins TRBV7-9 and TRBJ2-2; 8 nucleotides agree with TRBD2. Per the germline V gene, CDR1 is SEHNR and CDR2 is FQNEAQ (reference sequence). J gave up 0 bases and V 4 bases, and 10 bases lay outside the gene matches. This CDR3 has 18 amino acids. Here the CDR3 reads CASSSYAGGRTNTGELFF. The CDR3 nucleotides are TGTGCCAGCAGCTCCTACGCGGGGGGACGAACGAACACCGGGGAGCTGTTTTTT. Full variable domain (missing parts from reference TRBV7-9 and TRBJ2-2): DTGVSQNPRHKITKRGQNVTFRCDPISEHNRLYWYRQTLGQGPEFLTYFQNEAQLEKSRLLSDRFSAERPKGSFSTLEIQRTEQGDSAMYLCASSSYAGGRTNTGELFFGEGSRLTVL.

The chain carries TRBV6-1 and TRBJ2-1; D is undetermined. The CDR3 spans 15 residues. V lost 6 bases, J lost 2 bases, and 14 bases lay in between. From germline, CDR1 is MNHNS and CDR2 SASEGT. The CDR3 spells CASSPIKPTYNEQFF. CDR3 bases: TGTGCCAGCAGCCCCATAAAGCCAACCTACAATGAGCAGTTCTTC.